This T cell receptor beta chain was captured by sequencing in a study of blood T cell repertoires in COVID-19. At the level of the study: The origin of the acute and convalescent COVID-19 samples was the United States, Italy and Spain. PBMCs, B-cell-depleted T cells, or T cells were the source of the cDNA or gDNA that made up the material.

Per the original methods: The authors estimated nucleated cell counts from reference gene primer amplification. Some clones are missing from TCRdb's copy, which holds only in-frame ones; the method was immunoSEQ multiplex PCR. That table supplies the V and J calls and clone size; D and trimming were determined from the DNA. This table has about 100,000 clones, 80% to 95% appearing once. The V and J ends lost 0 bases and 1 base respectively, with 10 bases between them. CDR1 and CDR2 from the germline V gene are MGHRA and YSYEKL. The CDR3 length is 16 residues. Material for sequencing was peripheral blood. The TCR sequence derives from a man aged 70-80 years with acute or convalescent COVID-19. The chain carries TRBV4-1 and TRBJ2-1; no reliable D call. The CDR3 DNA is TGCGCCAGCAGCCAAGAAGAGGTACCATCCTACAATGAGCAGTTCTTC. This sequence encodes CASSQEEVPSYNEQFF.